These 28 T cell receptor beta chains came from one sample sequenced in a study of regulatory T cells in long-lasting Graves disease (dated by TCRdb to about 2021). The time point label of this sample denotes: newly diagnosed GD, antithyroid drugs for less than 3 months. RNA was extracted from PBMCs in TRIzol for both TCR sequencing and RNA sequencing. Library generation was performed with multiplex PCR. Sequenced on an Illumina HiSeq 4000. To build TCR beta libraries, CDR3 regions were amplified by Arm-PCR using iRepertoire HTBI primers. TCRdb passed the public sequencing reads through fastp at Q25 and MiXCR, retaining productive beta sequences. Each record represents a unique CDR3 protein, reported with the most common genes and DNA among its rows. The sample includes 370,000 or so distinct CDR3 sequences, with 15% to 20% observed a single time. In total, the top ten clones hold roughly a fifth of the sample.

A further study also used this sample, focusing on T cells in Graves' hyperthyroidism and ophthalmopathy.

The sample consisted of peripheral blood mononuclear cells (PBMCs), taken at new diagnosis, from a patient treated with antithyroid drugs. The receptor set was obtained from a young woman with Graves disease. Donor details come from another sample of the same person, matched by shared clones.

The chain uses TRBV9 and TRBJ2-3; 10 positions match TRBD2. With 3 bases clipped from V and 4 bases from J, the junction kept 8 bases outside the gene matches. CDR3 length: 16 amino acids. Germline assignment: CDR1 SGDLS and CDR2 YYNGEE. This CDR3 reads CASSETPSGSSDTQYF. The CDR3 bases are TGTGCCAGCAGCGAAACCCCTAGCGGGAGCTCAGATACGCAGTATTTT. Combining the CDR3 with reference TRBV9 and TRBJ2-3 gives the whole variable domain DSGVTQTPKHLITATGQRVTLRCSPRSGDLSVYWYQQSLDQGLQFLIQYYNGEERAKGNILERFSAQQFPDLHSELNLSSLELGDSALYFCASSETPSGSSDTQYFGPGTRLTVL.

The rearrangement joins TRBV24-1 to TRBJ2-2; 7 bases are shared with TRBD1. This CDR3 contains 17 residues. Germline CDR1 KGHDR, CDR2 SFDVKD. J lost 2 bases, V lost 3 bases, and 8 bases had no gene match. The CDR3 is CATSDTQGLLNTGELFF. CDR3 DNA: TGTGCCACCAGTGATACACAGGGGTTATTAAACACCGGGGAGCTGTTTTTT.

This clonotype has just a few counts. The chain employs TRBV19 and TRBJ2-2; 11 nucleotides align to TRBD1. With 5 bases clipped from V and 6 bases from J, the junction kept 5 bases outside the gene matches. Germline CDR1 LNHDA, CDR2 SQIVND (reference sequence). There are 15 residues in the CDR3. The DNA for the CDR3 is TGTGCCAGTAGTCTAGGGACAGGGGGGCCCGGGGAGCTGTTTTTT. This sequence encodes CASSLGTGGPGELFF.

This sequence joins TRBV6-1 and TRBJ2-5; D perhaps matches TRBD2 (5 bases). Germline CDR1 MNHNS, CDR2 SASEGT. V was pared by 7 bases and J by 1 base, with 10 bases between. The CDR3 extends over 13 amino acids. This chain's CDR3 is CASNGRAQETQYF. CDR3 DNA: TGTGCCAGCAATGGGCGGGCCCAAGAGACCCAGTACTTC.

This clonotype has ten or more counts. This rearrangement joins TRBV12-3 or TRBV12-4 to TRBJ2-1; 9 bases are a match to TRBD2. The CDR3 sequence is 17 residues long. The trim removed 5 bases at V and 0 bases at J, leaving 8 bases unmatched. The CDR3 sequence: CASSASSSGVSYNEQFF. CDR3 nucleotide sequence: TGTGCCAGCAGTGCGTCTTCTAGCGGGGTCTCCTACAATGAGCAGTTCTTC.

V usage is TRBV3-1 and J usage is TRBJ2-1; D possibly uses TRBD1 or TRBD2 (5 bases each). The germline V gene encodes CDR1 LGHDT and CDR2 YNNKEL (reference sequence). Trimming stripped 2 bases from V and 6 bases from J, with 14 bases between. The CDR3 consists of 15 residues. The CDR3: CASSQYSGAGNEQFF. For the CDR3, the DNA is TGTGCCAGCAGCCAATATTCCGGGGCTGGCAATGAGCAGTTCTTC.

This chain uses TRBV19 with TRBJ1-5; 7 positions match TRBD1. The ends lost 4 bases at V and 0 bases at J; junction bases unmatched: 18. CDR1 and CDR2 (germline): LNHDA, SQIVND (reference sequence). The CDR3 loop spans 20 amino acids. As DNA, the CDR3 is TGTGCCAGTAGTAACACTTACCGCCGGGACAGAGAGTATAGCAATCAGCCCCAGCATTTT. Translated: CASSNTYRRDREYSNQPQHF.

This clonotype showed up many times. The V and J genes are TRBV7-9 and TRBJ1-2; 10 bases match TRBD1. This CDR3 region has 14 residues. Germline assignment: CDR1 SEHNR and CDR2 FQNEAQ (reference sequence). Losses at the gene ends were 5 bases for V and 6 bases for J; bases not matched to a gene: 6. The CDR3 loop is CASSPGTGANGYTF. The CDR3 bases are TGTGCCAGCAGCCCCGGGACAGGGGCTAATGGCTACACCTTC.

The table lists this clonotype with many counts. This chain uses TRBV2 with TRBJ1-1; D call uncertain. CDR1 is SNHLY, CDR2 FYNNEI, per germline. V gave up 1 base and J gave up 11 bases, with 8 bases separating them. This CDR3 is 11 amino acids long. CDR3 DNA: TGTGCCAGCAGTGAAGAAGTGAGGGCTTTCTTT. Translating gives CASSEEVRAFF.

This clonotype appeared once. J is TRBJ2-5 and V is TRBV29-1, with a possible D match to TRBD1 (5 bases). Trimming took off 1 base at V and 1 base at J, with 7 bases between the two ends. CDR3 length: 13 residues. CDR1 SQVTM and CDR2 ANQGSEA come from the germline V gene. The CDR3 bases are TGCAGCGTTGAAGTGACAGTCCAAGAGACCCAGTACTTC. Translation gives CSVEVTVQETQYF. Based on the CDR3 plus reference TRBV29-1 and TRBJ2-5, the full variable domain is SAVISQKPSRDICQRGTSLTIQCQVDSQVTMMFWYRQQPGQSLTLIATANQGSEATYESGFVIDKFPISRPNLTFSTLTVSNMSPEDSSIYLCSVEVTVQETQYFGPGTRLLVL.

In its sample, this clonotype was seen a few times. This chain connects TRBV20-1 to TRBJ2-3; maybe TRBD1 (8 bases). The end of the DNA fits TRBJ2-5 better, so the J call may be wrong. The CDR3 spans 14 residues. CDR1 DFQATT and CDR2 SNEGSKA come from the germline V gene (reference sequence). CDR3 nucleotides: TGCAGTGCTAAACGGACAGGGAGGGAAGTGACCCAGTACTTC. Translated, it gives CSAKRTGREVTQYF.

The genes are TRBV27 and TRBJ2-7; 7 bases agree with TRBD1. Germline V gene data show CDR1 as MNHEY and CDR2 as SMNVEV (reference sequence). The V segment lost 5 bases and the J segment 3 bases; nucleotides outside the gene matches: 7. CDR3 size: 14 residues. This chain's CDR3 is CASSQWDRLYEQYF. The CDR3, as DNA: TGTGCCAGCAGTCAGTGGGACAGACTCTACGAGCAGTACTTC.

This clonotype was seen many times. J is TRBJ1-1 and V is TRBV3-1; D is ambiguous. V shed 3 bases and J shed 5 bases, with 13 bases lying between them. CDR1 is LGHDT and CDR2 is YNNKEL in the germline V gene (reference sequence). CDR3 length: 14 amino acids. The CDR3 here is CASSQFPPSTEAFF. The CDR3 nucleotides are TGTGCCAGCAGCCAGTTCCCCCCAAGTACTGAAGCTTTCTTT.

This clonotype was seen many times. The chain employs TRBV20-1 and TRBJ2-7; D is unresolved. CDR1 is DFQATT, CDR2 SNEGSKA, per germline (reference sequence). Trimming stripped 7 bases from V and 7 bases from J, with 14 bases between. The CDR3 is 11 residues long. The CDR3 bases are TGCAGTGGCGGCGCGGCAGAGGAGCAGTACTTC. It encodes CSGGAAEEQYF.

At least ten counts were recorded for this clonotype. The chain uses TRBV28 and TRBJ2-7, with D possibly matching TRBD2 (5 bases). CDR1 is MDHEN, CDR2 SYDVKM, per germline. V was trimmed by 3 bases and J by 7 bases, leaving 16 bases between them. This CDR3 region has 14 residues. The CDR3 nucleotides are TGTGCCAGCAGTTTGCTTACTAGGTCTAGAGAGCAGTACTTC. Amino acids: CASSLLTRSREQYF.

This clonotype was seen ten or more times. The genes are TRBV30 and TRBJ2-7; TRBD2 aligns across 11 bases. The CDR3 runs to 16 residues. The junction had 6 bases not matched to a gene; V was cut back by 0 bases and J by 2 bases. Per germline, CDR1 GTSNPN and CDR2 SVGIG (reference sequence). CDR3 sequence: CAWSVGGTSGTYEQYF. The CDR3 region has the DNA TGTGCCTGGAGTGTAGGGGGGACTAGCGGAACCTACGAGCAGTACTTC.

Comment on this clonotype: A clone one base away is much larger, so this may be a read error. CDR3: CASSSAGTSGILAYNEQSF. CDR3 coding DNA: TGTGCCAGCAGCTCGGCCGGGACTAGCGGGATCCTAGCCTACAATGAGCAGTCCTTC. The V gene is TRBV5-1, the J gene TRBJ2-1, with 13 bases identical to TRBD2. Germline CDR1 and CDR2: SGHRS and YFSETQ. The CDR3 extends over 19 amino acids.

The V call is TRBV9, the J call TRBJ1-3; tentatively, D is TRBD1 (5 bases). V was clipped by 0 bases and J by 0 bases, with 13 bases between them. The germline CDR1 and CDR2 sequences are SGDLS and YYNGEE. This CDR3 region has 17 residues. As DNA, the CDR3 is TGTGCCAGCAGCGTAGTCGACAGCCCTGGCTCTGGAAACACCATATATTTT. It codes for CASSVVDSPGSGNTIYF.

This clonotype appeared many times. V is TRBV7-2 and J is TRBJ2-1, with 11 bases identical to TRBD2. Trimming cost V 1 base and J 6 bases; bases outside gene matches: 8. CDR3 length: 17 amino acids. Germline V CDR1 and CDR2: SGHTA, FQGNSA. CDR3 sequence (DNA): TGTGCCAGCAGCTTAGATAGCGGGAGGGCCTCGAGCAATGAGCAGTTCTTC. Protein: CASSLDSGRASSNEQFF.

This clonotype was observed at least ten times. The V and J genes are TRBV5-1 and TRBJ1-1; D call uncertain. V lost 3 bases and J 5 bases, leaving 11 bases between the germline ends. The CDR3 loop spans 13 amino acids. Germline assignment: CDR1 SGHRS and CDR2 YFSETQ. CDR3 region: CASSWAGETEAFF. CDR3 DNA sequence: TGCGCCAGCAGCTGGGCCGGGGAGACTGAAGCTTTCTTT.

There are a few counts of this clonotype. CDR3 in amino acids: CSASSDSGYGYTF. CDR3 nucleotides: TGCAGTGCTAGTAGCGACTCTGGCTATGGCTACACCTTC. The rearrangement uses TRBV20-1 and TRBJ1-2; D unresolved. The germline V gene encodes CDR1 DFQATT and CDR2 SNEGSKA (reference sequence). Trimming took 3 bases from V and 4 from J, leaving 12 bases between them. The CDR3 runs to 13 residues.

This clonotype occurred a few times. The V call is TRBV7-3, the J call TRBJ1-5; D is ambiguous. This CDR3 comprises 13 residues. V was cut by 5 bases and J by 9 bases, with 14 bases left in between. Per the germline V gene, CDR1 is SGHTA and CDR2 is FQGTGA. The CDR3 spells CASSDSGGGPQHF. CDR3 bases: TGTGCCAGCAGCGACTCCGGAGGAGGGCCCCAGCATTTT.

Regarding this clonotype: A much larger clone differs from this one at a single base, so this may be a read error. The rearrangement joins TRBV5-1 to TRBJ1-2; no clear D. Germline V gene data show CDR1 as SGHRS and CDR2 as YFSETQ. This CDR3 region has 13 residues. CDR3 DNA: TGCGCCAGCAGCTACAAGTCTGGGTATGGCTCCACCTTC. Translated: CASSYKSGYGSTF.

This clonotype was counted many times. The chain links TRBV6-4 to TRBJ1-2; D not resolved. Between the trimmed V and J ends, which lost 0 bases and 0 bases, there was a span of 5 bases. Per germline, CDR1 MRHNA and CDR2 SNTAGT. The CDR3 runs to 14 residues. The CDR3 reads CASSDSRANYGYTF. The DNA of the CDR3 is TGTGCCAGCAGTGACTCGAGAGCTAACTATGGCTACACCTTC.

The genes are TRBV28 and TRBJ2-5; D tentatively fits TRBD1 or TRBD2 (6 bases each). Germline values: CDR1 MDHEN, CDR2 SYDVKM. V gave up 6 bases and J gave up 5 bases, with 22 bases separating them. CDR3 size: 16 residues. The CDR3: CASRTTRTVEGETQYF. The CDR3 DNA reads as TGTGCCAGCAGAACCACACGGACAGTGGAGGGGGAGACCCAGTACTTC.

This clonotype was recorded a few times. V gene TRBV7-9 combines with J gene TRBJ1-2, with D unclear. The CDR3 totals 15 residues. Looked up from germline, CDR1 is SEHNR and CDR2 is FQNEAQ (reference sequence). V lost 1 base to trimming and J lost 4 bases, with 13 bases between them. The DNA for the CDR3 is TGTGCCAGCAGCTTAGGGCTAGCCAGCTTCTATGGCTACACCTTC. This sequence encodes CASSLGLASFYGYTF.

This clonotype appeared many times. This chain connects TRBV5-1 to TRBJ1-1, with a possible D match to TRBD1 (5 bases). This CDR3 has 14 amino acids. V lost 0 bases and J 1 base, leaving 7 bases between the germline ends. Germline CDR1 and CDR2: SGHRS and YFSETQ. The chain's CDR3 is CASSLGGQNTEAFF. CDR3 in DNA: TGCGCCAGCAGCTTGGGGGGCCAGAACACTGAAGCTTTCTTT.

This CDR3 is CASIPIAGTGGTEAFF. Written as DNA, the CDR3 is TGTGCCAGCATCCCGATTGCCGGGACAGGGGGGACTGAAGCTTTCTTT. V is TRBV6-1 and J is TRBJ1-1, with 11 bases lining up with TRBD1. CDR1 and CDR2 from the germline V gene are MNHNS and SASEGT. This CDR3 comprises 16 residues. The V and J ends lost 7 bases and 5 bases, in that order; junction bases with no gene match: 12.